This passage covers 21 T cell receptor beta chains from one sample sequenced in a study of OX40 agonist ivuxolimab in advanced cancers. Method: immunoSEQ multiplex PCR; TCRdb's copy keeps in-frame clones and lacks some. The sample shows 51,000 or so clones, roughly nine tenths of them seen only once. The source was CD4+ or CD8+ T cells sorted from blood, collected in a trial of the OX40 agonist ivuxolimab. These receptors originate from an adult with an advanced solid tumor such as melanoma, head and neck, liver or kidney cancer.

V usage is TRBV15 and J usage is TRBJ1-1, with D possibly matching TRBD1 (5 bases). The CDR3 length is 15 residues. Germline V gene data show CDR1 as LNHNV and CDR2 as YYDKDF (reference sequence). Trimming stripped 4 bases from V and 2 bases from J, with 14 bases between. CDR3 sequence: CATSNRWGVNTEAFF. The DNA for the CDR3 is TGTGCCACCAGCAATCGATGGGGCGTAAACACTGAAGCTTTCTTT.

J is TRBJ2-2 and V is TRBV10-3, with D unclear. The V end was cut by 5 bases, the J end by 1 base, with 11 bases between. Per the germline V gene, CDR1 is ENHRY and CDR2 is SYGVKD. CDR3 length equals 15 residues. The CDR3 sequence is CAISMEILNTGELFF. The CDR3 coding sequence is TGTGCCATCAGTATGGAGATACTGAACACCGGGGAGCTGTTTTTT.

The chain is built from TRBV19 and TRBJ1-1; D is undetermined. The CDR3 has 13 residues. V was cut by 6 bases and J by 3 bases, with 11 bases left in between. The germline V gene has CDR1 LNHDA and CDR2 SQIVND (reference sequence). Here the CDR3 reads CASRVVQHTEAFF. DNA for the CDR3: TGTGCCAGTAGGGTTGTACAGCACACTGAAGCTTTCTTT.

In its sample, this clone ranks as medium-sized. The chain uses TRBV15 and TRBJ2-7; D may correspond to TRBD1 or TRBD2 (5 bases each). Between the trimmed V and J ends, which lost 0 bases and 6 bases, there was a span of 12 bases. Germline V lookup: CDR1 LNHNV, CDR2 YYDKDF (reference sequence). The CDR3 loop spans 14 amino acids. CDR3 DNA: TGTGCCACCAGCAGAGATAGATCGGGGCGCGAGCAGTACTTC. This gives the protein CATSRDRSGREQYF.

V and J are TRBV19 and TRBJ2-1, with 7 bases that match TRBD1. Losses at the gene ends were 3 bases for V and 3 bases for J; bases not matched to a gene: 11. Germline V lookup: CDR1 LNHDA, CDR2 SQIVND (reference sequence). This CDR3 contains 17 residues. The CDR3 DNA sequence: TGTGCCAGTAGTATCCCGGGGACAGTTACTGGCTACAATGAGCAGTTCTTC. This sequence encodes CASSIPGTVTGYNEQFF. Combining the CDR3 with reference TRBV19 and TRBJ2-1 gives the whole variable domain DGGITQSPKYLFRKEGQNVTLSCEQNLNHDAMYWYRQDPGQGLRLIYYSQIVNDFQKGDIAEGYSVSREKKESFPLTVTSAQKNPTAFYLCASSIPGTVTGYNEQFFGPGTRLTVL.

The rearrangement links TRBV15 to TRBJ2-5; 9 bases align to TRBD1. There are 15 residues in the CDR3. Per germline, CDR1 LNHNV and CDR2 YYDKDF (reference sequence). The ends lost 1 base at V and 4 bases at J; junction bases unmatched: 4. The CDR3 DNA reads TGTGCCACCAGCAGAGCGACAGGGGGTATAGAGACCCAGTACTTC. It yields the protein CATSRATGGIETQYF.

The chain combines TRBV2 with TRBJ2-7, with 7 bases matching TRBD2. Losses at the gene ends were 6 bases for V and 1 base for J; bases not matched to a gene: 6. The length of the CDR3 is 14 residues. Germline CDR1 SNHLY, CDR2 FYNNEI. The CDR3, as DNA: TGTGCCAGCAGCCTGCTAGCGGAATCCTACGAGCAGTACTTC. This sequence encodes CASSLLAESYEQYF.

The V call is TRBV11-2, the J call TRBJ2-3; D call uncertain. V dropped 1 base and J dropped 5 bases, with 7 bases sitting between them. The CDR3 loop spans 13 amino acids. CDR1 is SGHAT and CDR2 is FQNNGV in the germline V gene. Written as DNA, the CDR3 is TGTGCCAGCAGCTTAGTACCAGAAGATACGCAGTATTTT. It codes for CASSLVPEDTQYF.

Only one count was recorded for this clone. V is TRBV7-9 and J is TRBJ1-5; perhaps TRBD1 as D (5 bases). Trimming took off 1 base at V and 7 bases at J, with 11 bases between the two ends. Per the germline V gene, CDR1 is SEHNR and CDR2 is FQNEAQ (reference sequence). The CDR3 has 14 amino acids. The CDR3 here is CASSLGGTSQPQHF. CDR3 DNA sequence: TGTGCCAGCAGCTTAGGGGGGACCAGCCAGCCCCAGCATTTT.

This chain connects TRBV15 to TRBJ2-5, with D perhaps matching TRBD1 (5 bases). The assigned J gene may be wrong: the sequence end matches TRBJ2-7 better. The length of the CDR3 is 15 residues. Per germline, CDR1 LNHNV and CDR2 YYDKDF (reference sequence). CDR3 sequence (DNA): TGTGCCACCAGCAGAGATCCGACAGTTGGCTACGAGCAGTACTTC. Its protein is CATSRDPTVGYEQYF.

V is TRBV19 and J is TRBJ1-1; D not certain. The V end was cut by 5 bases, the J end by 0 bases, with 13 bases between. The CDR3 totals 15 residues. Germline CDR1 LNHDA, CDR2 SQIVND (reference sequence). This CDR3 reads CASSRRAGVNTEAFF. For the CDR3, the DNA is TGTGCCAGTAGTCGCCGGGCAGGAGTGAACACTGAAGCTTTCTTT.

The CDR3 here is CASSLSPGQGAINEKLFF. The CDR3 bases are TGCGCCAGCAGCTTGTCCCCGGGACAGGGGGCGATTAATGAAAAACTGTTTTTT. J is TRBJ1-4 and V is TRBV5-1, with 12 bases matching TRBD1. Trimming took 1 base from V and 4 from J; bases not matched to a gene: 8. This CDR3 is built from 18 residues. From germline, CDR1 is SGHRS and CDR2 YFSETQ.

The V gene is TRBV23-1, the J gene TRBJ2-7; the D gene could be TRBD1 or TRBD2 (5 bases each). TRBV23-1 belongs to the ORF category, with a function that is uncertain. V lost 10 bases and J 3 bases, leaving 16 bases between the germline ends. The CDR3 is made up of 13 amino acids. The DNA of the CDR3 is TGCGCCACCAAAAGGGACGAGGACTACGAGCAGTACTTC. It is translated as CATKRDEDYEQYF.

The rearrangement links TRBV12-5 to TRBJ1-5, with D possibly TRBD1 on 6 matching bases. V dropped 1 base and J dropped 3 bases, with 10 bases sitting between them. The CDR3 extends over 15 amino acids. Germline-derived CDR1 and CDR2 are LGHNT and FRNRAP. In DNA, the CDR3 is TGTGCTAGTGGTTTGGGGGGGACAACCAATCAGCCCCAGCATTTT. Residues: CASGLGGTTNQPQHF. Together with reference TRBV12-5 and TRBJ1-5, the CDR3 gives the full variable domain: DARVTQTPRHKVTEMGQEVTMRCQPILGHNTVFWYRQTMMQGLELLAYFRNRAPLDDSGMPKDRFSAEMPDATLATLKIQPSEPRDSAVYFCASGLGGTTNQPQHFGDGTRLSIL.

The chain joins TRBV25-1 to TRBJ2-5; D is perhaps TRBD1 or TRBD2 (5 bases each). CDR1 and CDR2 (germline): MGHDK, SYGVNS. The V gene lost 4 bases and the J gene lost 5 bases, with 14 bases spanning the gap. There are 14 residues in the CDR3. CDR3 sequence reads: CASSGGAPRETQYF. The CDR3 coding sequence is TGTGCCAGCAGTGGAGGGGCCCCGAGGGAGACCCAGTACTTC.

CDR3 bases: TGTGCCAGCAGCATACTAAGACAGGGAAGCCACGAGCAGTACTTC. Protein product: CASSILRQGSHEQYF. The chain joins TRBV5-8 to TRBJ2-7, with 7 bases aligning to TRBD1. This CDR3 contains 15 residues. V dropped 4 bases and J dropped 5; count of bases not matched to a gene: 12. Germline values: CDR1 SGHTS, CDR2 YDEGEE.

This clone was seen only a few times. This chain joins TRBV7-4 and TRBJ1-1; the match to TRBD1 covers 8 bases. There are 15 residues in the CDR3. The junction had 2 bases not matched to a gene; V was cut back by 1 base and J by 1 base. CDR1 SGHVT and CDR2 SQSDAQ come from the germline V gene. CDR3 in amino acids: CASSLGGQGNTEAFF. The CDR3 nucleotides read TGTGCCAGCAGCTTAGGCGGACAGGGGAACACTGAAGCTTTCTTT.

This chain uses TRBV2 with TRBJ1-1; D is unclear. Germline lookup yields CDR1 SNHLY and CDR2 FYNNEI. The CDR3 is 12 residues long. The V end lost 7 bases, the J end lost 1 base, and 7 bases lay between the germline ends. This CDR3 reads CASIVSNTEAFF. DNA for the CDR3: TGTGCCAGCATAGTATCGAACACTGAAGCTTTCTTT.

CDR3 residues: CASSETGGAHAFF. The DNA of the CDR3 is TGTGCCAGCAGCGAAACAGGGGGAGCGCATGCTTTCTTT. The chain joins TRBV5-6 to TRBJ1-1; 8 bases line up with TRBD1. From germline, CDR1 is SGHDT and CDR2 YYEEEE. The CDR3 consists of 13 residues. Trimming removed 4 bases from V and 11 bases from J; junction bases left unmatched: 10.

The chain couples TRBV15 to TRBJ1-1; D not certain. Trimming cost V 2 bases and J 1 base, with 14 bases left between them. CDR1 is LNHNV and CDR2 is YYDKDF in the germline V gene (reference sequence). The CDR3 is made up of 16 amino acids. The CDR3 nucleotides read TGTGCCACCAGCAGATTATTATGGGAACAGAACACTGAAGCTTTCTTT. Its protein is CATSRLLWEQNTEAFF. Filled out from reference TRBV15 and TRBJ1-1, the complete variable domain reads DAMVIQNPRYQVTQFGKPVTLSCSQTLNHNVMYWYQQKSSQAPKLLFHYYDKDFNNEADTPDNFQSRRPNTSFCFLDIRSPGLGDTAMYLCATSRLLWEQNTEAFFGQGTRLTVV.

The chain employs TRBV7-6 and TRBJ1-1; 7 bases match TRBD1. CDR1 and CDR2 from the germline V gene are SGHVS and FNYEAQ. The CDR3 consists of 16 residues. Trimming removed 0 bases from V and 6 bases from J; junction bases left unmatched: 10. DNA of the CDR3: TGTGCCAGCAGCTTAGCAGTGAAGGGACAGAATTCTGAAGCTTTCTTT. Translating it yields CASSLAVKGQNSEAFF.